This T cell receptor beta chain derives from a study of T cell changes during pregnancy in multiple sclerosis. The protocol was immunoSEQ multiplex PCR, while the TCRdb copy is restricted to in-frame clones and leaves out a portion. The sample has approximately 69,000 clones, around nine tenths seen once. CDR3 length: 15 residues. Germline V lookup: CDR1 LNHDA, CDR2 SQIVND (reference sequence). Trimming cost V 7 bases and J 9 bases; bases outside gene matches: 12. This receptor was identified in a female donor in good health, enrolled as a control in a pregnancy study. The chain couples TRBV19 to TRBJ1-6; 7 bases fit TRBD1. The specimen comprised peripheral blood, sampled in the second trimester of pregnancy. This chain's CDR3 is CASNLGWDRLSPLHF. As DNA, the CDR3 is TGTGCCAGTAACCTAGGATGGGACAGACTTTCACCCCTCCACTTT.